The 23 T cell receptor beta chains given below trace back to one sample, sequenced in a study of read filtering for tumor transcriptome and immune sequencing. This library used roughly 400 ng RNA and molecular barcoded adaptors spanning alpha/delta and beta/gamma chains. TCRdb re-analysed the reads in MiXCR, keeping a single row per CDR3 protein. The table lists approximately 90,000 distinct CDR3 sequences, 10% to 15% of them singletons. Sequenced: a population of CD138-negative cells sorted from bone marrow. These receptors were collected from a donor aged 40 or older with multiple myeloma.

This clonotype was counted only a few times. This rearrangement joins TRBV5-1 to TRBJ2-5; weak D call: TRBD1 (5 bases). Trimming removed 5 bases from V and 2 bases from J, with 19 bases in between. Germline loops: CDR1 SGHRS, CDR2 YFSETQ. The CDR3 length is 16 residues. CDR3 in amino acids: CASRLDRRVLQETQYF. The CDR3 region has the DNA TGCGCCAGCAGACTCGACCGCAGGGTGCTACAAGAGACCCAGTACTTC.

This clonotype was found many times. This chain links TRBV10-3 with TRBJ2-7; D remains ambiguous. This CDR3 comprises 11 residues. V shed 6 bases and J shed 4 bases, with 7 bases lying between them. Germline assignment: CDR1 ENHRY and CDR2 SYGVKD. CDR3 sequence reads: CAISLGYEQYF. The CDR3 DNA reads TGTGCCATCAGCCTGGGGTACGAGCAGTACTTC.

This clonotype came up many times. This chain uses TRBV2 with TRBJ2-1; 13 bases align to TRBD2. CDR3 length: 17 residues. CDR1 and CDR2 from the germline V gene are SNHLY and FYNNEI. V was pared by 7 bases and J by 6 bases, with 12 bases of the junction left unmatched. CDR3 sequence (DNA): TGTGCCAGCACCCGACTAGCGGGAGGAGGAGGGGGCAATGAGCAGTTCTTC. It yields the protein CASTRLAGGGGGNEQFF.

This clonotype was found many times. The chain links TRBV24-1 to TRBJ2-2; TRBD2 matches 8 bases. CDR1 and CDR2 (germline): KGHDR, SFDVKD. There are 15 residues in the CDR3. V lost 9 bases, J lost 4 bases, and 9 bases stayed unmatched. The CDR3 bases are TGTGCCACCGCGAATAATGCGGGGGGCACCGGGGAGCTGTTTTTT. Its protein is CATANNAGGTGELFF.

This clonotype was seen repeatedly, ten times or more. The chain links TRBV29-1 to TRBJ1-1, with D unclear. CDR3 length equals 12 residues. Germline V CDR1 and CDR2: SQVTM, ANQGSEA. V shed 3 bases and J shed 4 bases, with 9 bases lying between them. CDR3 nucleotides: TGCAGCGTTGATGGGGTGCTCACTGAAGCTTTCTTT. Protein: CSVDGVLTEAFF.

Ten or more counts support this clonotype. J is TRBJ2-1 and V is TRBV5-1; 9 bases are a match to TRBD2. V lost 4 bases and J lost 9; bases outside the gene matches: 11. The germline V gene has CDR1 SGHRS and CDR2 YFSETQ. The CDR3 loop spans 15 amino acids. The CDR3 DNA follows: TGCGCCAGCAGCCCCCCCGGAGCGGGAGGCACTGAGCAGTTCTTC. Protein product: CASSPPGAGGTEQFF.

This clonotype was found a few times. Given a much more abundant clone one base away, this may be a read error. This chain links TRBV3-1 with TRBJ2-1, with 7 bases aligning to TRBD2. Unmatched junction bases numbered 17, after V lost 0 bases and J lost 12 bases. The V gene's germline CDR1 is LGHDT and CDR2 YNNKEL (reference sequence). CDR3 length: 17 amino acids. Here the CDR3 DNA reads TGTGCCAGCAGCCAAGATTTAGGCGGGAGATTTTACGGTGGGCAGTTCTTC. As protein: CASSQDLGGRFYGGQFF.

This clonotype has ten or more counts. This chain joins TRBV6-2 or TRBV6-3 and TRBJ2-3; TRBD2 agrees at 12 bases. J lost 8 bases, V lost 6 bases, and 3 bases had no gene match. The CDR3 covers 13 residues. Germline V gene data show CDR1 as MNHEY and CDR2 as SVGEGT. The CDR3 DNA follows: TGTGCCAGCAGCCGGACTAGCGGGACTACGCAGTATTTT. Translation: CASSRTSGTTQYF.

The V and J genes are TRBV20-1 and TRBJ2-2; TRBD2 aligns across 10 bases. Germline CDR1 and CDR2: DFQATT and SNEGSKA (reference sequence). There are 16 residues in the CDR3. J lost 5 bases, V lost 0 bases, and 6 bases had no gene match. The CDR3 sequence: CSARDRASGSTGELFF. In DNA form, the CDR3 reads TGCAGTGCTAGAGATCGTGCTAGCGGGAGTACCGGGGAGCTGTTTTTT.

In this sample, this clonotype turned up many times. The chain joins TRBV7-2 to TRBJ2-3; the D gene could be TRBD1 or TRBD2 (5 bases each). This CDR3 spans 13 amino acids. Germline V gene lookup returns CDR1 SGHTA and CDR2 FQGNSA. V lost 5 bases and J 9 bases, leaving 15 bases between the germline ends. CDR3 nucleotides: TGTGCCAGCAGCGAGCCCCGGGGCCCCACGCAGTATTTT. Translated: CASSEPRGPTQYF. Filled out from reference TRBV7-2 and TRBJ2-3, the complete variable domain reads GAGVSQSPSNKVTEKGKDVELRCDPISGHTALYWYRQSLGQGLEFLIYFQGNSAPDKSGLPSDRFSAERTGGSVSTLTIQRTQQEDSAVYLCASSEPRGPTQYFGPGTRLTVL.

This clonotype was observed many times. The DNA of the CDR3 is TGTGCCAGCAGCTTAAATGGCGGGGGGAGCTCCTACAATGAGCAGTTCTTC. Amino acids: CASSLNGGGSSYNEQFF. This chain joins TRBV7-6 and TRBJ2-1, with 8 positions matching TRBD2. CDR1 and CDR2 from the germline V gene are SGHVS and FNYEAQ. The CDR3 totals 17 residues. V trimming: 2 bases; J trimming: 0 bases; junction bases outside the gene matches: 6.

J is TRBJ2-7 and V is TRBV19; 8 bases map to TRBD1. There are 15 residues in the CDR3. Germline lookup yields CDR1 LNHDA and CDR2 SQIVND (reference sequence). V was clipped by 6 bases and J by 7 bases; unmatched bases: 14. The CDR3 bases are TGTGCCAGTAGCCGACAACCGGGACAGGTCGGTGAGCAGTACTTC. Residues: CASSRQPGQVGEQYF.

This clonotype has more than one count but fewer than ten. This chain connects TRBV28 to TRBJ2-5; D is perhaps TRBD1 (8 bases). This CDR3 region has 16 residues. Looked up from germline, CDR1 is MDHEN and CDR2 is SYDVKM. Trimming stripped 4 bases from V and 5 bases from J, with 20 bases between. This chain's CDR3 is CASSSHGQGGGETQYF. The CDR3 DNA reads as TGTGCCAGCAGTTCCCACGGACAGGGAGGGGGTGAGACCCAGTACTTC.

This clonotype was recorded many times. The gene calls are TRBV5-5 and TRBJ1-1, with D unresolved. V lost 4 bases and J 0 bases, leaving 7 bases between the germline ends. The CDR3 runs 13 residues. The germline V gene encodes CDR1 SGHKS and CDR2 YYEKEE (reference sequence). CDR3 residues: CASSPPLNTEAFF. Written as DNA, the CDR3 is TGTGCCAGCAGCCCCCCTTTGAACACTGAAGCTTTCTTT.

The table lists this clonotype with a few counts. The CDR3 loop reads CASTSSGQNTGELFF. The CDR3 DNA reads as TGTGCCAGCACCTCAAGCGGCCAGAACACCGGGGAGCTGTTTTTT. The gene calls are TRBV7-3 and TRBJ2-2; the D gene is possibly TRBD2 (5 bases). This CDR3 spans 15 amino acids. Trimming cost V 7 bases and J 1 base, with 13 bases left between them. CDR1 is SGHTA, CDR2 FQGTGA, per germline.

This clonotype was seen many times. This chain joins TRBV6-5 and TRBJ2-5; 15 bases match TRBD2. Germline loops: CDR1 MNHEY, CDR2 SVGAGI. The V segment lost 0 bases and the J segment 3 bases; nucleotides outside the gene matches: 2. The CDR3 loop spans 17 amino acids. The CDR3 is CASSYSGTSGRKETQYF. DNA for the CDR3: TGTGCCAGCAGTTACTCGGGGACTAGCGGGAGGAAAGAGACCCAGTACTTC.

This clonotype came up many times. The chain links TRBV5-1 to TRBJ1-1, with TRBD1 identical over 9 bases. The CDR3 runs to 14 residues. Germline V gene sequence: CDR1 SGHRS, CDR2 YFSETQ. The junction had 6 bases not matched to a gene; V was cut back by 4 bases and J by 5 bases. The CDR3 loop is CASSPGQGWTEAFF. In DNA, the CDR3 is TGCGCCAGCAGCCCGGGACAGGGTTGGACTGAAGCTTTCTTT.

This clonotype was seen many times. The V gene is TRBV7-9, the J gene TRBJ2-7; perhaps TRBD1 as D (6 bases). The CDR3 has 13 amino acids. Per germline, CDR1 SEHNR and CDR2 FQNEAQ (reference sequence). Trimming removed 5 bases from V and 3 bases from J, with 11 bases in between. CDR3 in DNA: TGTGCCAGCAGCGGACAGATTTTCTACGAGCAGTACTTC. It translates to CASSGQIFYEQYF.

This clonotype has at least ten counts. The chain employs TRBV20-1 and TRBJ1-1; D is undetermined. Trimming removed 0 bases from V and 5 bases from J, with 19 bases in between. This CDR3 region has 16 residues. CDR1 and CDR2 (germline): DFQATT, SNEGSKA (reference sequence). This chain's CDR3 is CSARDMRGSHKTEAFF. CDR3 coding DNA: TGCAGTGCTAGAGATATGAGAGGCAGCCACAAGACTGAAGCTTTCTTT.

Of note for this clonotype: A much larger clone differs by one base, so this may be a read error. The rearrangement uses TRBV5-1 and TRBJ2-4, with a tentative D call TRBD1 (6 bases). The ends were cut back, 4 bases at V and 12 bases at J, with 20 bases in the middle. This CDR3 spans 14 amino acids. The V gene's germline CDR1 is SGHRS and CDR2 YFSETQ. CDR3 protein: CASSLVQGEGTQYF. DNA for the CDR3: TGCGCCAGCAGCCTAGTACAGGGAGAGGGCACTCAGTACTTC.

In regard to this clonotype: A clone one base away is much larger, so this may be a read error. The gene calls are TRBV5-1 and TRBJ2-5; D remains ambiguous. There are 14 residues in the CDR3. Germline CDR1 and CDR2: SGHRS and YFSETQ. V lost 1 base to trimming and J lost 2 bases, with 9 bases between them. The CDR3 here is CASSLCSQQETQYF. The CDR3 DNA follows: TGCGCCAGCAGCTTGTGCAGCCAACAAGAGACCCAGTACTTC.

This clonotype was counted between two and nine times. V gene TRBV28 combines with J gene TRBJ2-7, with TRBD1 as a possible D gene (6 bases). V was shortened by 7 bases and J by 2 bases, with 18 bases between the two germline ends. Germline V gives CDR1 MDHEN, CDR2 SYDVKM. This CDR3 is 15 amino acids long. The CDR3 loop reads CASNNQGLGAYEQYF. The CDR3 DNA reads TGTGCCAGCAATAACCAGGGGCTGGGCGCCTACGAGCAGTACTTC.

This clonotype was counted ten times or more. The chain has TRBV20-1 and TRBJ1-1; 7 bases map to TRBD1. CDR1 is DFQATT and CDR2 is SNEGSKA in the germline V gene (reference sequence). Losses at the gene ends were 6 bases for V and 6 bases for J; bases not matched to a gene: 10. The CDR3 runs to 13 residues. The chain's CDR3 is CSARTGALPEAFF. The CDR3 DNA is TGCAGTGCCCGGACAGGTGCACTCCCTGAAGCTTTCTTT.